Below, 29 T cell receptor beta chains from the same sample are listed, as sequenced in a study of regulatory T cells in long-lasting Graves disease. The time point was: newly diagnosed GD, antithyroid drugs for less than 3 months. The TCR library used RNA extracted from PBMCs. Relying on iRepertoire HTBI primers and Arm-PCR of CDR3 regions, the team built TCR beta libraries. TCRdb fed the multiplex PCR reads into MiXCR, producing one record per CDR3 protein. The data contain roughly 430,000 distinct CDR3 sequences, around 15% of them seen just once; the ten biggest clones take up around 10%. These same data were also listed under a study on T cells in Graves' hyperthyroidism and ophthalmopathy.

The source material was peripheral blood mononuclear cells (PBMCs), sampled at new diagnosis, from a patient treated with antithyroid drugs. Source of these receptors: a woman aged 25 to 39 with Graves disease.

At least ten counts were recorded for this clonotype. The rearrangement joins TRBV12-5 to TRBJ2-1, with D uncertain. The CDR3 sequence is 14 residues long. V was shortened by 2 bases and J by 3 bases, with 8 bases between the two germline ends. The germline V gene has CDR1 LGHNT and CDR2 FRNRAP. The CDR3 protein is CASGLRLDYNEQFF. Written as DNA, the CDR3 is TGTGCTAGTGGTTTGCGGCTGGACTACAATGAGCAGTTCTTC.

This clonotype was detected many times. V is TRBV30 and J is TRBJ2-1, with unresolved D. V lost 2 bases to trimming and J lost 8 bases, with 10 bases between them. The CDR3 loop spans 12 amino acids. Germline CDR1 and CDR2: GTSNPN and SVGIG (reference sequence). Here the CDR3 reads CAWSHRFHEQFF. CDR3 nucleotide sequence: TGTGCCTGGAGTCACCGCTTTCATGAGCAGTTCTTC.

This clonotype was detected many times. V is TRBV2 and J is TRBJ1-4, with 9 positions matching TRBD1. The V gene's germline CDR1 is SNHLY and CDR2 FYNNEI. With 5 bases clipped from V and 5 bases from J, the junction kept 3 bases outside the gene matches. CDR3 length: 14 residues. The CDR3 bases are TGTGCCAGCAGTCCCGGGACAGGGAATGAAAAACTGTTTTTT. It specifies CASSPGTGNEKLFF.

The sample holds many counts of this clonotype. V is TRBV27 and J is TRBJ2-7, with D perhaps matching TRBD2 (6 bases). The length of the CDR3 is 17 residues. CDR1 is MNHEY and CDR2 is SMNVEV in the germline V gene (reference sequence). V was shortened by 4 bases and J by 2 bases, with 21 bases between the two germline ends. CDR3 in DNA: TGTGCCAGCAGTTCGACGGTCCTAGCGAGGCACACCTACGAGCAGTACTTC. Its protein product is CASSSTVLARHTYEQYF.

The chain couples TRBV6-5 to TRBJ2-7, with D possibly TRBD2 on 6 matching bases. V lost 2 bases and J 2 bases, leaving 13 bases between the germline ends. CDR1 is MNHEY and CDR2 is SVGAGI in the germline V gene. The length of the CDR3 is 15 residues. CDR3 DNA: TGTGCCAGCAGTTACGCGGGAAGTGCCACCTACGAGCAGTACTTC. Residues: CASSYAGSATYEQYF.

The chain combines TRBV15 with TRBJ2-5, with TRBD2 as a possible D gene (6 bases). Germline V gives CDR1 LNHNV, CDR2 YYDKDF (reference sequence). V lost 5 bases and J 5 bases, leaving 12 bases between the germline ends. The CDR3 length is 13 residues. The CDR3 DNA reads as TGTGCCACCAGCGGCCCTCGGGGGGAGACCCAGTACTTC. Amino acid sequence: CATSGPRGETQYF.

This clonotype has ten or more counts. V gene TRBV20-1 combines with J gene TRBJ2-7; D perhaps matches TRBD2 (6 bases). CDR1 and CDR2 (germline): DFQATT, SNEGSKA (reference sequence). The length of the CDR3 is 14 residues. Trimming took off 6 bases at V and 0 bases at J, with 15 bases between the two ends. CDR3 coding DNA: TGCAGTGCGCTTCGGGGGACGAGCTCCTACGAGCAGTACTTC. It specifies CSALRGTSSYEQYF.

At least ten counts were recorded for this clonotype. J is TRBJ2-1 and V is TRBV6-1; no clear D. The CDR3 is 14 residues long. The V gene's germline CDR1 is MNHNS and CDR2 SASEGT. Trimming left V 7 bases short and J 4 bases short, with 14 bases between. CDR3 nucleotides: TGTGCCAGCACCCCGGACGGAGCGTACAATGAGCAGTTCTTC. It encodes CASTPDGAYNEQFF.

This clonotype has a count of ten or more. A single base separates this from a much larger clone, so it may be a read error. This sequence joins TRBV7-6 and TRBJ2-7; tentative D call: TRBD2 (6 bases). The length of the CDR3 is 16 residues. The germline CDR1 and CDR2 sequences are SGHVS and FNYEAQ. CDR3 DNA sequence: TGTGCCAGCAGCTTAGGGGCCGGGACTCAGAGCTACAAGCAGTACTTC. This codes for CASSLGAGTQSYKQYF.

This clonotype was seen more than once but under ten times. V usage is TRBV4-1 and J usage is TRBJ1-2; a weak D match, TRBD1 (5 bases). CDR1 MGHRA and CDR2 YSYEKL come from the germline V gene. The germline V and J ends were trimmed by 1 base and 6 bases, with 18 bases remaining between them. The CDR3 loop spans 16 amino acids. DNA of the CDR3: TGCGCCAGCAGCCAAGGGTTGGGGACTTCAGAAGATGGCTACACCTTC. It translates to CASSQGLGTSEDGYTF.

This clonotype was observed a few times. The J gene is TRBJ2-1, the V gene TRBV7-9; D is possibly TRBD2 (5 bases). The CDR3 sequence is 12 residues long. Germline V gives CDR1 SEHNR, CDR2 FQNEAQ (reference sequence). V was pared by 3 bases and J by 7 bases, with 7 bases between. As DNA, the CDR3 is TGTGCCAGCAGCTTCCTAGCAAATGAGCAGTTCTTC. Translated, it gives CASSFLANEQFF.

This clonotype was observed many times. The chain is built from TRBV10-1 and TRBJ2-1, with D perhaps TRBD2 (6 bases). The germline V gene has CDR1 WNHNN and CDR2 SYGVQD (reference sequence). Trimming took off 0 bases at V and 9 bases at J, with 18 bases between the two ends. This CDR3 is built from 16 residues. CDR3 bases: TGCGCCAGCAGTGAGTCGAGGAAGACTAGGGTGGGTGAGCAGTTCTTC. This encodes CASSESRKTRVGEQFF.

This clonotype was found a few times. This chain connects TRBV28 to TRBJ1-5; 7 bases line up with TRBD1. The CDR3 covers 15 residues. CDR1 MDHEN and CDR2 SYDVKM come from the germline V gene. J was trimmed by 3 bases and V by 6 bases; bases with no gene match: 8. The CDR3 is CASREGARDNQPQHF. The DNA of the CDR3 is TGTGCCAGCAGAGAGGGGGCCCGGGACAATCAGCCCCAGCATTTT.

This clonotype was seen a handful of times. The chain links TRBV7-2 to TRBJ1-4; no definite D call. Trimming stripped 7 bases from V and 3 bases from J, with 18 bases between. The CDR3 is 16 residues long. Germline V gene lookup returns CDR1 SGHTA and CDR2 FQGNSA. The CDR3 sequence is CASNLLRIGPNEKLFF. As DNA, the CDR3 is TGTGCCAGCAATCTCCTTCGGATTGGCCCTAATGAAAAACTGTTTTTT.

This clonotype was detected many times. This chain uses TRBV28 with TRBJ2-3; D is possibly TRBD1 or TRBD2 (6 bases each). This CDR3 is 17 amino acids long. From germline, CDR1 is MDHEN and CDR2 SYDVKM. V lost 1 base and J lost 3, with 17 bases in between. The DNA for the CDR3 is TGTGCCAGCAGTTTATCCCCTCCGGGGGCGTATACAGATACGCAGTATTTT. It is translated as CASSLSPPGAYTDTQYF.

This clonotype has a count of ten or more. The V and J genes are TRBV28 and TRBJ2-1; D is perhaps TRBD1 or TRBD2 (5 bases each). The germline V gene encodes CDR1 MDHEN and CDR2 SYDVKM. The CDR3 runs to 13 residues. The V and J ends lost 2 bases and 5 bases respectively, with 7 bases between them. The CDR3 here is CASSLQGDNEQFF. CDR3 in DNA: TGTGCCAGCAGTTTACAGGGAGACAATGAGCAGTTCTTC.

The chain joins TRBV11-2 to TRBJ2-7; the D call may be TRBD1 or TRBD2 (5 bases each). The CDR3 length is 13 residues. V lost 3 bases and J 4 bases, leaving 10 bases between the germline ends. Per germline, CDR1 SGHAT and CDR2 FQNNGV. The DNA of the CDR3 is TGTGCCAGCAGCTTTCGGGACGGATACGAGCAGTACTTC. It yields the protein CASSFRDGYEQYF.

There are many counts of this clonotype. V is TRBV6-5 and J is TRBJ2-2, with D perhaps matching TRBD2 (5 bases). This CDR3 region has 17 residues. Trimming shortened V by 1 base and J by 5 bases, and 17 bases separated the two germline ends. In germline, CDR1 is MNHEY, CDR2 SVGAGI. CDR3 in amino acids: CASSYWTDSAATGELFF. For the CDR3, the DNA is TGTGCCAGCAGTTACTGGACCGACTCAGCGGCTACCGGGGAGCTGTTTTTT.

V is TRBV24-1 and J is TRBJ2-4, with 7 bases lining up with TRBD1. The CDR3 spans 14 residues. V gave up 4 bases and J gave up 7 bases; unmatched junction bases: 6. The germline CDR1 and CDR2 sequences are KGHDR and SFDVKD. CDR3 residues: CATSDRTGTNIQYF. DNA of the CDR3: TGTGCCACCAGTGACCGGACAGGCACGAACATTCAGTACTTC.

Comments on this clonotype: Without the conserved terminal phenylalanine or tryptophan, this CDR3 likely stems from a read error. The DNA is left out, because the CDR3 cannot be placed on it with certainty; the CDR3 is given as TCRdb lists it. The rearrangement uses TRBV5-1 and TRBJ2-7; TRBD1 is taken as the D call from the table, unchecked against the DNA. The CDR3 length equals 9 residues, ends included. The germline gives CDR1 SGHRS, CDR2 YFSETQ. The CDR3 region is CASSLSGSL.

This clonotype showed up many times. The J gene is TRBJ2-7, the V gene TRBV3-1; TRBD2 matches 7 bases. There are 13 residues in the CDR3. Germline V gene sequence: CDR1 LGHDT, CDR2 YNNKEL (reference sequence). V was clipped by 5 bases and J by 6 bases; unmatched bases: 7. The DNA for the CDR3 is TGTGCCAGCAGCTTCGGGACTACAGGCGAGCAGTACTTC. Translating it yields CASSFGTTGEQYF.

This clonotype was seen repeatedly, ten times or more. The V call is TRBV3-1, the J call TRBJ2-1, with TRBD2 identical over 9 bases. CDR3 length: 15 residues. Trimming at V came to 4 bases and at J to 1 base, leaving 2 bases not matched to a gene. Germline V gene lookup returns CDR1 LGHDT and CDR2 YNNKEL (reference sequence). This CDR3 reads CASSPSGVSYNEQFF. The CDR3 nucleotides read TGTGCCAGCAGCCCTAGCGGGGTTTCCTACAATGAGCAGTTCTTC.

This clonotype has ten or more counts. The chain couples TRBV27 to TRBJ2-7; TRBD2 matches at 11 bases. Trimming removed 5 bases from V and 0 bases from J; junction bases left unmatched: 6. Germline values: CDR1 MNHEY, CDR2 SMNVEV (reference sequence). The CDR3 has 16 residues. The DNA for the CDR3 is TGTGCCAGCAGTGGCCCGGGACTAGCGGCCTCCTACGAGCAGTACTTC. The encoded protein is CASSGPGLAASYEQYF.

The table lists this clonotype with a few counts. A single base separates this from a much larger clone, so it may be a read error. The chain links TRBV5-1 to TRBJ2-7; D is unclear. The CDR3 spans 16 residues. The V gene's germline CDR1 is SGHRS and CDR2 YFSETQ. V was shortened by 4 bases and J by 2 bases, with 19 bases between the two germline ends. The CDR3 protein is CASSLARPVTTYEQYF. In DNA, the CDR3 is TGCGCCAGCAGCCTGGCAAGGCCCGTTACAACCTACGAGCAGTACTTC.

This clonotype has ten or more counts. The chain links TRBV30 to TRBJ2-1, with D perhaps matching TRBD2 (5 bases). In germline, CDR1 is GTSNPN, CDR2 SVGIG (reference sequence). The CDR3 has 15 residues. With 2 bases removed from V and 3 bases from J, the gap between germline ends came to 14 bases. In DNA form, the CDR3 reads TGTGCCTGGAGTCGTCGGGGAAGGAGCTACAATGAGCAGTTCTTC. Translated: CAWSRRGRSYNEQFF.

This clonotype has only a few counts. The rearrangement uses TRBV5-1 and TRBJ2-7; 10 bases are a match to TRBD1. The CDR3 extends over 14 amino acids. V was pared by 3 bases and J by 10 bases, with 10 bases of the junction left unmatched. Germline lookup yields CDR1 SGHRS and CDR2 YFSETQ. As DNA, the CDR3 is TGCGCCAGCAGCTCCGGGACAGGGGTTTCGCCACAGTACTTC. Its protein is CASSSGTGVSPQYF.

V gene TRBV19 combines with J gene TRBJ2-1; D not resolved. The germline V gene has CDR1 LNHDA and CDR2 SQIVND (reference sequence). The CDR3 is 16 residues long. Deletions cut 4 bases from V and 3 bases from J, with 16 bases between. CDR3 DNA sequence: TGTGCCAGTAGTAAGGGATTTTTAGAGGTCTACAATGAGCAGTTCTTC. It yields the protein CASSKGFLEVYNEQFF. Full variable domain (outside the CDR3, taken from reference TRBV19 and TRBJ2-1): DGGITQSPKYLFRKEGQNVTLSCEQNLNHDAMYWYRQDPGQGLRLIYYSQIVNDFQKGDIAEGYSVSREKKESFPLTVTSAQKNPTAFYLCASSKGFLEVYNEQFFGPGTRLTVL.

Note on this clonotype: At one boundary the junction diverges from the germline segment, which might be a read error. V is TRBV5-1 and J is TRBJ2-1, with 12 bases matching TRBD2. Looked up from germline, CDR1 is SGHRS and CDR2 is YFSETQ. The CDR3 has 17 residues. The CDR3 protein is CASSFPPSGRGGNEQFF. DNA for the CDR3: TGTGCCAGCAGCTTCCCCCCTAGCGGGAGGGGGGGAAATGAGCAGTTCTTC.

This clonotype came up a few times. V gene TRBV29-1 combines with J gene TRBJ1-2; TRBD1 is a possible D gene (6 bases). CDR1 is SQVTM and CDR2 is ANQGSEA in the germline V gene. This CDR3 is built from 12 residues. Trimming took 8 bases from V and 6 from J, leaving 16 bases between them. For the CDR3, the DNA is TGCAGCACCGACAGGCCGCGGGATGGCTACACCTTC. Its protein is CSTDRPRDGYTF.